One sample yielded the 13 T cell receptor delta chains listed below, sequenced in a study of human gamma delta and Vdelta1 T cells. TCRdb reapplied CATT to the PCR reads. The sample yields several thousand delta-chain clones, roughly a quarter seen once. Specimen: naive CD27+ Vdelta1 gamma-delta T cells from blood. The receptors were gathered from a human donor in good health.

To note about this clone: A much larger clone is a single base away; this may be a read error. Other DNA sequences of this sample code for an identical CDR3. This chain links TRDV1 with TRDJ1; D possibly corresponds to TRDD2 (5 bases). V lost 1 base and J lost 1, with 22 bases in between. The V gene's germline CDR1 is TSWWSYY and CDR2 QGS. The CDR3 covers 19 residues. The DNA for the CDR3 is TGTGCTCTTGGGGAACCCTACCCTATCCTCCCGAGGGCCACCGATAAACTCATCTTT. Protein product: CALGEPYPILPRATDKLIF.

In its sample, this clone was seen a few times. The rearrangement uses TRDV1 and TRDJ1; TRDD3 matches 12 bases. Germline V gene data show CDR1 as TSWWSYY and CDR2 as QGS. The CDR3 has 18 residues. J gave up 2 bases and V 2 bases, and 9 bases lay outside the gene matches. CDR3 nucleotide sequence: TGTGCTCTTGGGGAATTAAGTCTGGGGGATACGCCGACCGATAAACTCATCTTT. This gives the protein CALGELSLGDTPTDKLIF.

In its sample, this clone was seen a few times. V gene TRDV1 combines with J gene TRDJ1, with no clear D. The CDR3 consists of 17 residues. V was pared by 2 bases and J by 0 bases, with 16 bases between. Per the germline V gene, CDR1 is TSWWSYY and CDR2 is QGS. This chain's CDR3 is CALGENILPLYTDKLIF. CDR3 sequence (DNA): TGTGCTCTTGGGGAAAATATTTTGCCCCTGTACACCGATAAACTCATCTTT.

A note on this clone: The protein TCRdb gives is from a much larger clone and does not agree with this DNA's translation at residue 18, likely a read error; the protein shown here comes from the DNA. The chain couples TRDV1 to TRDJ1; 10 nucleotides line up with TRDD3. The CDR3 covers 20 residues. Germline-derived CDR1 and CDR2 are TSWWSYY and QGS. The CDR3 protein is CALGELHPTGGSSYTDKPIF. The CDR3 bases are TGTGCTCTTGGGGAACTACACCCAACTGGGGGATCCTCGTACACCGATAAACCCATCTTT.

This clone is medium-sized within its sample. The chain links TRDV1 to TRDJ1; D is ambiguous. Germline CDR1 reads TSWWSYY; CDR2 reads QGS. The CDR3 has 18 residues. V was trimmed by 0 bases and J by 0 bases, leaving 17 bases between them. The CDR3 loop is CALGELVPLLTYTDKLIF. In DNA, the CDR3 is TGTGCTCTTGGGGAACTAGTTCCCCTGCTTACGTACACCGATAAACTCATCTTT.

Only a few counts were recorded for this clone. V is TRDV1 and J is TRDJ1; tentatively, D is TRDD2 (5 bases). This CDR3 contains 18 residues. Trimming took 0 bases from V and 0 from J, leaving 17 bases between them. In germline, CDR1 is TSWWSYY, CDR2 QGS. The CDR3 is CALGELVHPRDYTDKLIF. Written as DNA, the CDR3 is TGTGCTCTTGGGGAACTAGTGCATCCTAGGGACTACACCGATAAACTCATCTTT.

In this sample, this clone turned up a few times. TCRdb's protein for this DNA is that of a much larger clone and differs from the translation at residue 11, likely a read error; the protein shown is the DNA translation. The chain carries TRDV1 and TRDJ1, with 7 positions matching TRDD3. V lost 5 bases and J lost 0; bases outside the gene matches: 27. CDR1 and CDR2 (germline): TSWWSYY, QGS. The CDR3 is 22 residues long. CDR3 residues: CALGPYYFLPFLGARYTDKLIF. The CDR3 DNA reads TGTGCTCTTGGGCCTTATTACTTTCTACCGTTTCTGGGGGCCAGGTACACCGATAAACTCATCTTT.

This clone was recorded a few times. This chain links TRDV1 with TRDJ1; 10 positions match TRDD3. This CDR3 region has 21 residues. V lost 0 bases to trimming and J lost 3 bases; unmatched junction nucleotides: 19. Germline V CDR1 and CDR2: TSWWSYY, QGS. CDR3 residues: CALGELGAFLRVGDTSDKLIF. CDR3 in DNA: TGTGCTCTTGGGGAACTGGGGGCCTTCTTACGGGTGGGGGATACTTCCGATAAACTCATCTTT.

This clone was seen a handful of times. A read error likely explains why the TCRdb protein, taken from a much larger clone, differs from this DNA's translation at residue 8; the protein shown is translated from the DNA. This sequence joins TRDV1 and TRDJ1, with 9 bases matching TRDD3. The germline CDR1 and CDR2 sequences are TSWWSYY and QGS. The CDR3 is made up of 21 amino acids. V lost 2 bases and J lost 0; bases outside the gene matches: 19. CDR3 coding DNA: TGTGCTCTTGGGGAATCCTCCCCCCGGACGTGGGGGATATGGGACACCGATAAACTCATCTTT. It translates to CALGESSPRTWGIWDTDKLIF.

On this clone: Only one base separates this from a far larger clonotype, so it likely reflects a read error. The sample contains more than one DNA sequence encoding this CDR3. The rearrangement joins TRDV1 to TRDJ1; 10 nucleotides agree with TRDD3. This CDR3 has 17 residues. Germline CDR1 is TSWWSYY and CDR2 is QGS. The CDR3 reads CALGRRFVLGDTDKLIF. DNA for the CDR3: TGCGCTCTTGGGCGCCGCTTCGTACTGGGGGATACCGATAAACTCATCTTT.

The table lists this clone with a few counts. TCRdb records a much larger clone's protein for this DNA, with a difference at residues 19 and 20 that likely arises from a read error; the protein given is the translation of the DNA. The chain couples TRDV1 to TRDJ1; 12 positions agree with TRDD3. Trimming at V came to 0 bases and at J to 13 bases, leaving 30 bases not matched to a gene. The CDR3 length is 22 residues. Germline V gives CDR1 TSWWSYY, CDR2 QGS. The DNA of the CDR3 is TGTGCTCTTGGGGAACTGTTGCTCCGTGGATACTGGGGGATACCTTCCACCGATGAACCCATCTTT. Amino acid sequence: CALGELLLRGYWGIPSTDEPIF.

In its sample, this clone ranks as medium-sized. The rearrangement links TRDV1 to TRDJ1, with D maybe TRDD3 (6 bases). The length of the CDR3 is 15 residues. The V gene's germline CDR1 is TSWWSYY and CDR2 QGS. The V end was cut by 5 bases, the J end by 3 bases, with 16 bases between. The chain's CDR3 is CALGSHPWGADKLIF. In nucleotides, the CDR3 is TGTGCTCTTGGGTCACATCCCTGGGGTGCCGATAAACTCATCTTT.

The chain recombines TRDV1 with TRDJ1; tentatively, D is TRDD2 (6 bases). In germline, CDR1 is TSWWSYY, CDR2 QGS. The V and J ends lost 4 bases and 0 bases respectively, with 18 bases between them. This CDR3 spans 17 amino acids. CDR3 loop: CALGGEPSLRDTDKLIF. The CDR3 DNA sequence: TGTGCTCTTGGGGGAGAGCCTTCCCTACGTGACACCGATAAACTCATCTTT.